The present T cell receptor (beta chain) was sequenced within a study of blood T cell repertoires in COVID-19. Authors' analysis steps: Amplification of reference gene primers provided the estimated nucleated cell counts. TCRdb's copy holds only in-frame clones and misses some; the assay was immunoSEQ multiplex PCR. That table furnishes V, J and clone size, whereas the DNA furnished D and trimming. Of 52,000 or so clones listed, roughly 90% are singletons. The sample taken for sequencing was peripheral blood. The receptor's source is a man aged 45 to 65 with acute or convalescent COVID-19.

The CDR3, as DNA: TGTGCCAGCAGCCGGACAGGGACCTACGAGCAGTACTTC. Its protein product is CASSRTGTYEQYF. V is TRBV6-2 or TRBV6-3 and J is TRBJ2-7; TRBD1 matches 8 bases. This CDR3 region has 13 residues. Germline assignment: CDR1 MNHEY and CDR2 SVGEGT. J was trimmed by 2 bases and V by 6 bases; bases with no gene match: 3.